This TCR beta chain was captured in a study of blood T cell repertoires in COVID-19. Overall study: Some COVID-19 samples were acute and others convalescent; all came from the United States, Italy and Spain.

Some clones are missing from TCRdb's copy, which holds only in-frame ones; the method was immunoSEQ multiplex PCR. The sample yields about 120,000 clones, about 80% seen once. The CDR3 sequence is 14 residues long. The V segment lost 8 bases and the J segment 4 bases; nucleotides outside the gene matches: 4. Germline loops: CDR1 LNHDA, CDR2 SQIVND (reference sequence). The TCR originated in a man between 60 and 75 years old with acute or convalescent COVID-19. J is TRBJ2-3 and V is TRBV19; TRBD1 agrees at 12 bases. The sequenced material came from peripheral blood. CDR3 nucleotide sequence: TGTGCCAGTCGGGACAGGGGGCGGTCAGATACGCAGTATTTT. Translation gives CASRDRGRSDTQYF.